This TCR beta chain was observed in a study of T cells of healthy individuals. This CDR3 spans 20 amino acids. CDR1 and CDR2 (germline): SEHNR, FQNEAQ (reference sequence). The J segment lost 8 bases and the V segment lost 5 bases, leaving 25 bases of the junction unmatched. A single record per CDR3 protein comes from TCRdb applying MiXCR to the 5' RACE reads. The repertoire holds around 79,000 distinct CDR3 sequences, around 5.1% seen once, with 6.5% to 8% in the top ten. This chain joins TRBV7-9 and TRBJ2-1, with 9 bases fitting TRBD2. The receptor was derived from a female donor in good health. This chain's CDR3 is CASSPPLRFRGREGLDEQFF. In DNA, the CDR3 is TGTGCCAGCAGCCCCCCCCTTAGATTCCGGGGGCGGGAGGGCCTTGATGAGCAGTTCTTC.